The rows below give T cell receptor beta chains drawn from one sample of a study of blood T cells in healthy people across ages. Via MiXCR, TCRdb re-called the 5' RACE reads, giving one row per CDR3 protein. The sample contains 600,000 or so distinct CDR3 sequences, about 30% of which appear only once. Sequenced material: blood. These receptors originate from a woman over 75 in good health. The CDR3 runs from the conserved cysteine through the conserved F or W. A D gene is named only where the DNA matches it firmly. The size field is filled for only some rows; it gives once, few, many or a size class.

j_call v_call d_call clone_size cdr3_aa cdr3_nt
TRBJ1-2 TRBV6-2/TRBV6-3 TRBD1 NA CASSTIQQGRNGYTF TGTGCCAGCAGTACGATACAACAGGGGAGAAATGGCTACACCTTC
TRBJ1-6 TRBV6-5 NA few CASRVGGGNSPLHF TGTGCCAGCAGAGTGGGTGGGGGGAATTCACCCCTCCACTTT
TRBJ1-5 TRBV19 TRBD1 NA CASNSQGYGQPQHF TGTGCCAGTAATTCACAGGGGTACGGGCAGCCCCAGCATTTT
TRBJ1-1 TRBV12-3/TRBV12-4 NA NA CASTLQGFLNTEAFF TGTGCCAGCACCCTCCAGGGTTTCCTGAACACTGAAGCTTTCTTT
TRBJ1-6 TRBV5-5 NA many CASSLIPRQVDSPLHF TGTGCCAGCAGCTTGATTCCCAGGCAGGTTGATTCACCCCTCCACTTT
TRBJ2-6 TRBV27 TRBD1 many CASSPFFKAGGSSSGANVLTF TGTGCCAGCAGTCCCTTTTTCAAGGCAGGGGGTTCATCCTCTGGGGCCAACGTCCTGACTTTC
TRBJ2-1 TRBV2 TRBD2 NA CASNSGVRGGQFF TGTGCCAGCAATAGCGGGGTACGCGGGGGGCAGTTCTTC
TRBJ1-5 TRBV7-2 NA NA CASSPPYQPQHF TGTGCCAGCAGTCCTCCTTATCAGCCCCAGCATTTT
TRBJ2-7 TRBV12-5 NA many CASGLMAGRIHEQYF TGTGCTAGTGGTTTGATGGCAGGGAGAATCCACGAGCAGTACTTC
TRBJ2-5 TRBV3-1 NA many CASSQGGPQPGTQYF TGTGCCAGCAGCCAAGGAGGACCCCAACCCGGGACCCAGTACTTC
TRBJ2-7 TRBV7-2 NA few CASSLALNSYEQYF TGTGCCAGCAGCTTAGCGCTTAACTCCTACGAGCAGTACTTC
TRBJ2-1 TRBV25-1 NA many CASSESGAPSEQFF TGTGCCAGCAGTGAATCCGGGGCCCCTAGTGAGCAGTTCTTC
TRBJ1-2 TRBV10-3 NA many CAISESRDYGYTF TGTGCCATCAGTGAAAGTCGTGACTATGGCTACACCTTC
TRBJ2-7 TRBV20-1 NA many CSALVGPPYEQYF TGCAGTGCCCTGGTGGGGCCCCCCTACGAGCAGTACTTC
TRBJ2-3 TRBV5-1 TRBD1 many CASSPRGSNTDTQYF TGCGCCAGCTCCCCCAGGGGGTCTAACACAGATACGCAGTATTTT
TRBJ2-7 TRBV20-1 TRBD2 NA CSARRAGGQYNEQYF TGCAGTGCTAGGAGAGCGGGGGGCCAATACAATGAGCAGTACTTC
TRBJ2-7 TRBV7-6 NA NA CASSSLVKGAGEAQYF TGTGCCAGCAGCTCACTCGTGAAGGGGGCCGGGGAGGCCCAGTACTTC
TRBJ2-3 TRBV7-2 TRBD1 many CASSPSQGARADTQYF TGTGCCAGCAGCCCGTCACAGGGGGCGCGGGCAGATACGCAGTATTTT
TRBJ2-5 TRBV9 NA many CASSVDPGKEETQYF TGTGCCAGCAGCGTAGATCCAGGGAAGGAAGAGACCCAGTACTTC
TRBJ1-1 TRBV5-4 NA once CASRRGYRSGTEAFF TGTGCCAGCCGCCGAGGGTATAGGTCAGGCACTGAAGCTTTCTTT
TRBJ1-1 TRBV6-4 NA NA CASSLKDGSRAFF TGTGCCAGCAGCCTTAAAGACGGCTCCCGAGCTTTCTTT
TRBJ2-1 TRBV12-3/TRBV12-4 NA NA CASSRSGGTAGGKQFF TGTGCCAGCAGTCGGTCTGGAGGGACAGCGGGTGGGAAGCAGTTCTTC
TRBJ1-2 TRBV20-1 NA NA CSARDYRGLDGYTF TGCAGTGCTAGAGATTATAGAGGGCTAGATGGCTACACCTTC
TRBJ2-7 TRBV2 NA many CASSASSFSYEQYF TGTGCCAGCAGTGCTTCGAGCTTCTCCTACGAGCAGTACTTC
TRBJ2-1 TRBV18 NA many CASSPGLLGAHNEQFF TGTGCCAGCTCCCCGGGTCTGCTAGGGGCGCACAATGAGCAGTTCTTC
TRBJ2-2 TRBV5-6 NA NA CASSWDAGHLTGELFF TGTGCCAGCAGCTGGGATGCGGGACACCTAACCGGGGAGCTGTTTTTT
TRBJ2-7 TRBV12-3/TRBV12-4 TRBD2 many CASSRLVGAGEQYF TGTGCCAGCAGCCGGTTGGTGGGAGCGGGGGAGCAGTACTTC
TRBJ1-1 TRBV6-5 NA NA CASRITGRYGAEAFF TGTGCCAGCAGAATCACCGGGAGATATGGGGCTGAAGCTTTCTTT
TRBJ2-3 TRBV12-5 NA many CASGRSTGETDTQYF TGTGCTAGTGGCCGTTCAACGGGGGAAACAGATACGCAGTATTTT
TRBJ1-6 TRBV25-1 NA NA CASTGASSYNSPPHF TGTGCCAGCACAGGGGCGAGCTCCTATAATTCACCCCCCCACTTT
TRBJ2-3 TRBV9 TRBD1 NA CASSVTQGDTQYF TGTGCCAGCAGCGTAACACAGGGGGATACGCAGTATTTT
TRBJ2-2 TRBV6-5 NA few CASSYSWDPNTGELFF TGTGCCAGCAGTTATAGCTGGGATCCTAACACCGGGGAGCTGTTTTTT
TRBJ2-7 TRBV5-1 TRBD2 many CASRPGGGLAGGEQYF TGCGCCAGCAGACCCGGAGGGGGACTAGCGGGGGGAGAGCAGTACTTC
TRBJ1-4 TRBV6-1 NA many CASSVDSTTNEKLFF TGTGCCAGCAGTGTTGACAGTACAACTAATGAAAAACTGTTTTTT
TRBJ2-7 TRBV18 NA many CASSPRAVSYEQYF TGTGCCAGCTCACCACGGGCGGTCTCCTACGAGCAGTACTTC
TRBJ2-3 TRBV6-2/TRBV6-3 TRBD1 NA CASSYPGQVRDTQYF TGTGCCAGCAGTTACCCGGGACAGGTTCGCGATACGCAGTATTTT
TRBJ2-5 TRBV28 NA many CASRGSWTQYF TGTGCCAGCAGGGGTTCTTGGACCCAGTACTTC
TRBJ2-1 TRBV12-3/TRBV12-4 NA once CASSYQGRLETQFF TGCGCCAGCAGCTATCAGGGGCGACTAGAGACCCAGTTCTTC
TRBJ1-2 TRBV18 NA few CASSPGGDDVYGYTF TGTGCCAGCTCACCGGGGGGTGATGATGTCTATGGCTACACCTTC
TRBJ2-7 TRBV5-4 NA many CASSPGAGGPYEQYF TGTGCCAGCAGCCCAGGGGCCGGGGGTCCCTACGAGCAGTACTTC
TRBJ2-1 TRBV6-5 NA NA CASSYKGTRGEQFF TGTGCCAGCAGTTACAAGGGAACCCGGGGAGAGCAGTTCTTC
TRBJ2-5 TRBV5-1 TRBD1 few CASSSQGQTGETQYF TGCGCCAGCAGCTCACAGGGACAGACAGGGGAGACCCAGTACTTC
TRBJ1-1 TRBV12-3/TRBV12-4 TRBD1 few CASSRASRGRKAFF TGTGCCAGCAGCCGAGCATCCAGGGGGCGGAAAGCTTTCTTT
TRBJ1-5 TRBV2 NA many CASSEVGIGNQPQHF TGTGCCAGCAGTGAAGTGGGAATCGGGAATCAGCCCCAGCATTTT
TRBJ1-5 TRBV12-3/TRBV12-4 NA NA CASSYGPDGEEQPQHF TGTGCCAGCAGTTATGGCCCGGACGGAGAAGAACAGCCCCAGCATTTT
TRBJ2-7 TRBV20-1 TRBD2 NA CSARDLLADYYEQYF TGCAGTGCTAGAGATCTACTAGCGGACTACTACGAGCAGTACTTC
TRBJ2-1 TRBV20-1 NA few CSARDTRSYNEQFF TGCAGTGCTAGAGACACCCGCTCCTACAATGAGCAGTTCTTC
TRBJ2-7 TRBV5-1 NA NA CASSLDPGTYEQYF TGCGCCAGCAGCTTGGATCCAGGGACCTACGAGCAGTACTTC
TRBJ2-5 TRBV19 NA once CASSRGTGVLQETQYF TGTGCCAGTAGTCGGGGAACGGGGGTTCTCCAAGAGACCCAGTACTTC
TRBJ2-7 TRBV14 NA many CASTQGGVSSYEQYF TGTGCCAGCACCCAAGGGGGGGTTAGCTCCTACGAGCAGTACTTC